One and the same sample provided the 3 T cell receptor beta chains below, sequenced in a study of shared clonotypes between healthy human individuals. Profiled with immunoSEQ multiplex PCR; TCRdb holds only in-frame clones, not every one. The table includes millions of clones, 85% to 95% detected once. Sequenced material: naive CD4+ T cells sorted from blood. This sample's subset: CD45RA+ positively selected. The receptor set was obtained from a man aged 18-30 years in good health.

The chain joins TRBV14 to TRBJ2-7; tentative D call: TRBD2 (5 bases). The germline gives CDR1 SGHDN, CDR2 FVKESK. The CDR3 spans 15 residues. Trimming pared 4 bases from V and 12 bases from J, leaving 25 bases between. CDR3 DNA sequence: TGTGCCAGCAGCCCCCGCTGGGGAGTCTATAGGGATCCGTACTTC. This encodes CASSPRWGVYRDPYF.

This chain uses TRBV5-5 with TRBJ1-5; D possibly corresponds to TRBD1 (6 bases). The V gene's germline CDR1 is SGHKS and CDR2 YYEKEE (reference sequence). Trimming removed 4 bases from V and 6 bases from J, with 11 bases in between. The CDR3 extends over 13 amino acids. In DNA, the CDR3 is TGTGCCAGCAGCCACGGGGGCACTCAGCCCCAGCATTTT. Its translation: CASSHGGTQPQHF.

The rearrangement links TRBV6-6 to TRBJ2-7; 8 bases are shared with TRBD1. Per the germline V gene, CDR1 is MNHNY and CDR2 is SVGAGI (reference sequence). J gave up 3 bases and V 0 bases, and 4 bases lay outside the gene matches. This CDR3 is built from 15 residues. CDR3 region: CASSYSMDRDYEQYF. In DNA form, the CDR3 reads TGTGCCAGCAGTTACTCAATGGACAGGGACTACGAGCAGTACTTC.